This TCR beta chain was recovered during a study of neoadjuvant nivolumab and ipilimumab in lung cancer. The CDR3 is 13 amino acids. CDR1 is SGHRS and CDR2 is YFSETQ in the germline V gene. Losses at the gene ends were 4 bases for V and 2 bases for J; bases not matched to a gene: 3. In its sample, this clone was seen a few times. The antigen is undetermined. The study's findings and limits: Pretherapy blood TCR richness correlated positively with resected tumor richness. Compared with tumor-adjacent uninvolved lung, resected tumors showed greater richness and clonality.

Using immunoSEQ multiplex PCR, the repertoire was profiled, and TCRdb retains in-frame clones only, with some absent. The sample has tens of thousands of clones; around 88% are singletons. The sequence was obtained from an adult with non-small cell lung cancer. Some clones in this sample may be carry-over from other donors' samples. V usage is TRBV5-1 and J usage is TRBJ2-7; 7 bases are a match to TRBD1. The material sequenced was blood, taken before neoadjuvant nivolumab, alone or with ipilimumab. In nucleotides, the CDR3 is TGCGCCAGCAGCCCGGGGACAGCCTACGAGCAGTACTTC. It specifies CASSPGTAYEQYF.